This T cell receptor (beta chain) originates from a study of cytomegalovirus exposure and HLA in healthy donors. As for the study in general: Previous work identified roughly 120 million unique TCR beta sequences from about 179 million T cells. In an early release, HLA-typed donors contributed 90 million or so unique TCR sequences. Findings of the study overall: Among donors in an Asian-associated ancestry cluster, a later analysis reportedly found fewer N-insertions than the roughly 670-donor mean. Generally TCR sequences proved uncommon, though certain public TCRs appeared in numerous donors.

The CDR3 runs 12 residues. Trimming stripped 3 bases from V and 3 bases from J, with 5 bases between. CDR1 and CDR2 from the germline V gene are KGHSH and LQKENI. This clone appeared a single time. Its antigen is not identified. The PCR ran on 60 Vbeta and 13 Jbeta primers. TCRdb's copy holds only in-frame clones and misses some; the assay was immunoSEQ multiplex PCR. This sample carries around 200,000 clones, roughly 80% of them seen once, and the ten largest clones take roughly 1.5%. The receptor comes from a girl aged 5-17 years in good health and CMV-seronegative. Sequencing input: PBMCs. The V call is TRBV18, the J call TRBJ2-5; D is undetermined. The CDR3 region is CASSPSKETQYF. Written as DNA, the CDR3 is TGTGCCAGCTCACCTTCCAAAGAGACCCAGTACTTC.